This T cell receptor beta chain is from a study of T-cell memory formation after mild COVID-19. The study's findings and limits: Whereas later expanders leaned CD4+, clones contracting day 15 to 85 showed a balanced CD4/CD8 makeup.

TCRdb re-called the 5' RACE reads with MiXCR, one entry per CDR3 protein. Of about 130,000 distinct CDR3 sequences in the sample, approximately 6.3% were seen once. CDR3 length equals 14 residues. The V end lost 0 bases, the J end lost 5 bases, and 11 bases lay between the germline ends. CDR1 and CDR2 (germline): SGHRS, YFSETQ. This clonotype was counted only a few times. Its cognate antigen is unknown. The sequencing sample was made of PBMCs or a T cell subset sorted from them (not recorded which). The rearrangement links TRBV5-1 to TRBJ2-5; perhaps TRBD1 as D (5 bases). The sequence was obtained from an adult woman who had mild COVID-19 (a few samples of this study predate the infection). Cell type and time point are not known. The CDR3 DNA follows: TGCGCCAGCAGCTTGGCCGGCAGGGTCGAGACCCAGTACTTC. Protein product: CASSLAGRVETQYF. The full variable domain, its missing parts supplied by reference TRBV5-1 and TRBJ2-5, is KAGVTQTPRYLIKTRGQQVTLSCSPISGHRSVSWYQQTPGQGLQFLFEYFSETQRNKGNFPGRFSGRQFSNSRSEMNVSTLELGDSALYLCASSLAGRVETQYFGPGTRLLVL.